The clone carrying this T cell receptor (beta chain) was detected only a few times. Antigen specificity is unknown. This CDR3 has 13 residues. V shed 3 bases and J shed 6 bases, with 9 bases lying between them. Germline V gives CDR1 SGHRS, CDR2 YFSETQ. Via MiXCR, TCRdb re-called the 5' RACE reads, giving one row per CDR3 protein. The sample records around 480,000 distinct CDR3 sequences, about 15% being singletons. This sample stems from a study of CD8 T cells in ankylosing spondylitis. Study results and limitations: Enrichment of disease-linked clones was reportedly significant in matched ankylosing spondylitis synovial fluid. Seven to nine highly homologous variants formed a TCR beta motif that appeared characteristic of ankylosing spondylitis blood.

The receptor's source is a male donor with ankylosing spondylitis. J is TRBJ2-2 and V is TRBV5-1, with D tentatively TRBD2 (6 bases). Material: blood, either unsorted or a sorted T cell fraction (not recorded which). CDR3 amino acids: CASSSWEAGELFF. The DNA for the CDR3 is TGCGCCAGCAGCTCGTGGGAGGCCGGGGAGCTGTTTTTT.